This T cell receptor (beta chain) was retrieved from a study of CD8+ T cells in alopecia areata. Looking at the study overall: Severity scoring for treated patients was based on the percentage of affected scalp area.

This clone was observed a single time. No antigen is known for it. Study observations and caveats: Scalp specimens additionally yield sequences from normal skin's resident alphabeta T cells. Within the top 100, expanded CD8+ clones significantly decreased with tofacitinib, as did scalp clonality. For lesional scalp, especially alopecia totalis/universalis, clonality was higher than in normal scalp.

V was clipped by 5 bases and J by 0 bases, with 5 bases between them. The V gene's germline CDR1 is SNHLY and CDR2 FYNNEI. The CDR3 loop spans 12 amino acids. The treatment here: oral pan-JAK inhibitor, 5-10 mg twice daily. Collection of lesional scalp punch biopsies and peripheral blood was performed in alopecia areata patients. Extraction and reverse transcription of RNA yielded cDNA as the sequencing template. Profiling relied on immunoSEQ multiplex PCR, and the TCRdb table lists in-frame clones only, not all of them. The sample carries over 15,000 clones, 50% to 60% recorded once. This chain joins TRBV2 and TRBJ2-7; D gene unclear. The sequence came from a human donor with alopecia areata. The material sequenced was skin, taken at week 4, from a patient treated with tofacitinib. The CDR3 loop reads CASSQTSYEQYF. The CDR3 coding sequence is TGTGCCAGCAGTCAAACCTCCTACGAGCAGTACTTC.